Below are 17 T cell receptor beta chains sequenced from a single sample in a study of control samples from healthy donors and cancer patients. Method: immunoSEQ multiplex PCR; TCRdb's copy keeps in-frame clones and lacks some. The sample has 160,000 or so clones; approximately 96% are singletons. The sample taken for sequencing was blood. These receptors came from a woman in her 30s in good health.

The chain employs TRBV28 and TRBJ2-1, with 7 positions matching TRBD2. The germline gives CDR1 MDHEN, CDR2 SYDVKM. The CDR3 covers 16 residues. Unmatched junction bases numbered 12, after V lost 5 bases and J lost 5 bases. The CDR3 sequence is CASSLLGLESHNEQFF. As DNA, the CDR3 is TGTGCCAGCAGTCTCCTCGGACTAGAAAGTCACAATGAGCAGTTCTTC.

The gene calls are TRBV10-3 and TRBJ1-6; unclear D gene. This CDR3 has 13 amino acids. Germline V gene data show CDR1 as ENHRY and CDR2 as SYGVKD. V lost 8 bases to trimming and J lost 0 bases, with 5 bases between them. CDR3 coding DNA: TGTGCCATCTCCAGCTCCTATAATTCACCCCTCCACTTT. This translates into CAISSSYNSPLHF.

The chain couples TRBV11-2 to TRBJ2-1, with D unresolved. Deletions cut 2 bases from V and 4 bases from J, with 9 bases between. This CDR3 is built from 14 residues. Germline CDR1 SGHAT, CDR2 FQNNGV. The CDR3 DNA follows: TGTGCCAGCAGCTTACGGTTGATTTACAATGAGCAGTTCTTC. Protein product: CASSLRLIYNEQFF. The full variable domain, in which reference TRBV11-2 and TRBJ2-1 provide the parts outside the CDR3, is EAGVAQSPRYKIIEKRQSVAFWCNPISGHATLYWYQQILGQGPKLLIQFQNNGVVDDSQLPKDRFSAERLKGVDSTLKIQPAKLEDSAVYLCASSLRLIYNEQFFGPGTRLTVL.

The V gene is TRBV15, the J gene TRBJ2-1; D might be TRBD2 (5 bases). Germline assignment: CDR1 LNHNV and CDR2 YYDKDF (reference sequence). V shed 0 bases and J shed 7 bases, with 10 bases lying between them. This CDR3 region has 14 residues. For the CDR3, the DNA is TGTGCCACCAGCAGAGATCGGTTAGCGAATGAGCAGTTCTTC. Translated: CATSRDRLANEQFF.

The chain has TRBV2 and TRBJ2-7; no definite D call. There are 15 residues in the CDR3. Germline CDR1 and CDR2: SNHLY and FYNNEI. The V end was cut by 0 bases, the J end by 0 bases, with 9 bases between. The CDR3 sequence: CASSEATASSYEQYF. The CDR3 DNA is TGTGCCAGCAGTGAAGCCACGGCCAGCTCCTACGAGCAGTACTTC.

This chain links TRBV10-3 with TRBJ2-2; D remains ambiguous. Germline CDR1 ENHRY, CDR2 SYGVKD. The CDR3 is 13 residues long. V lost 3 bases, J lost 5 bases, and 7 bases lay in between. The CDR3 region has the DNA TGTGCCATCAGTGACAGGAAAACCGGGGAGCTGTTTTTT. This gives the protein CAISDRKTGELFF.

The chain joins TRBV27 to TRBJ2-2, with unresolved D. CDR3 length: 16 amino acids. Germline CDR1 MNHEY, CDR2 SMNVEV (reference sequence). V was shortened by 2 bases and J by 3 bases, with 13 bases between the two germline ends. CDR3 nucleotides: TGTGCCAGCAGTTTAAGGGCGAACAGTCACACCGGGGAGCTGTTTTTT. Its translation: CASSLRANSHTGELFF.

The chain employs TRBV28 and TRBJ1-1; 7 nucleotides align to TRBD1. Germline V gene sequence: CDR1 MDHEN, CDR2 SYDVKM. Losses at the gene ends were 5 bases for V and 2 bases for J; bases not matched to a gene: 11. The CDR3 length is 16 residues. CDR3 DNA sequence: TGTGCCAGCAGTCTCCGCCGACAGGGTTTCAACACTGAAGCTTTCTTT. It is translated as CASSLRRQGFNTEAFF.

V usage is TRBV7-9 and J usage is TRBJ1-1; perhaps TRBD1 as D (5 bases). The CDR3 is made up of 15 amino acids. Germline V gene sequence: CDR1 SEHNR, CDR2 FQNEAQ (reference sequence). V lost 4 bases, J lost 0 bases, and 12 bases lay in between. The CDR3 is CASSYTGGMNTEAFF. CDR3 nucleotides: TGTGCCAGCAGCTACACAGGTGGCATGAACACTGAAGCTTTCTTT.

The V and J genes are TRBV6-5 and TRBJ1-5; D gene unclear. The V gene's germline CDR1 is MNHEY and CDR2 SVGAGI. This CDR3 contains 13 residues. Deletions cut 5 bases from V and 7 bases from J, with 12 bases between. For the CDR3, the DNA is TGTGCCAGCAGTAACCGGGAAAGACAGCCCCAGCATTTT. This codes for CASSNRERQPQHF.

The CDR3 region is CASSLDQRPRSTDTQYF. The CDR3, as DNA: TGTGCCAGCAGCTTAGACCAGCGGCCAAGGAGCACAGATACGCAGTATTTT. V gene TRBV11-2 combines with J gene TRBJ2-3; D is possibly TRBD2 (5 bases). The V end was cut by 0 bases, the J end by 0 bases, with 13 bases between. Germline V gene lookup returns CDR1 SGHAT and CDR2 FQNNGV. The CDR3 is 17 residues long.

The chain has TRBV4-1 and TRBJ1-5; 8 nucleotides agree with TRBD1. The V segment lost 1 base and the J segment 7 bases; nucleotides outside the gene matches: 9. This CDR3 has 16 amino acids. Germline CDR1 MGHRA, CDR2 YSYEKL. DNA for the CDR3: TGCGCCAGCAGCCAAGGATCGGACAGGGAACACCAGCCCCAGCATTTT. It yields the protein CASSQGSDREHQPQHF.

Here the CDR3 reads CASSPLSGRNTGELFF. CDR3 DNA sequence: TGTGCCAGCTCACCACTGTCAGGGAGGAACACCGGGGAGCTGTTTTTT. The gene calls are TRBV18 and TRBJ2-2, with D tentatively TRBD1 or TRBD2 (5 bases each). Trimming took off 1 base at V and 1 base at J, with 10 bases between the two ends. This CDR3 has 16 amino acids. Looked up from germline, CDR1 is KGHSH and CDR2 is LQKENI.

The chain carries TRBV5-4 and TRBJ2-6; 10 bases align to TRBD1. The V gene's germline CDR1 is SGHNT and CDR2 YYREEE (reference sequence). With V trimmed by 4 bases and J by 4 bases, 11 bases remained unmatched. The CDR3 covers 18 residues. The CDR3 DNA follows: TGTGCCAGCAGCCGTAAGGACAGGGGGTATACCGGGGCCAACGTCCTGACTTTC. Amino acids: CASSRKDRGYTGANVLTF.

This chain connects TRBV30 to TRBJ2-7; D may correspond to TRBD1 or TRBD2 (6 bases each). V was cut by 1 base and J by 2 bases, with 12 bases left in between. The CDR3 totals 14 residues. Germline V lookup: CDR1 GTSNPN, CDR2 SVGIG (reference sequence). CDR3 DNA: TGTGCCTGGAGTGGGAGGGGGAGGACCTACGAGCAGTACTTC. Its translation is CAWSGRGRTYEQYF.

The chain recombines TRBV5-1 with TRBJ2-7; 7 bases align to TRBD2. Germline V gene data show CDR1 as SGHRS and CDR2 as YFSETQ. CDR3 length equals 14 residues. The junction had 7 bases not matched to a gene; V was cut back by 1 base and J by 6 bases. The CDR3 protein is CASSLTGTTTEQYF. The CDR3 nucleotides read TGCGCCAGCAGCTTGACTGGGACTACTACCGAGCAGTACTTC.

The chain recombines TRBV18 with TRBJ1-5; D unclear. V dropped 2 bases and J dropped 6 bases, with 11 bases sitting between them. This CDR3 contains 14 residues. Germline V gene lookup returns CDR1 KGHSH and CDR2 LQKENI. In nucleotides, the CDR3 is TGTGCCAGCTCACCAACCCCCCAGCGTCAGCCCCAGCATTTT. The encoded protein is CASSPTPQRQPQHF. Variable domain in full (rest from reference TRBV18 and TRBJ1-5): NAGVMQNPRHLVRRRGQEARLRCSPMKGHSHVYWYRQLPEEGLKFMVYLQKENIIDESGMPKERFSAEFPKEGPSILRIQQVVRGDSAAYFCASSPTPQRQPQHFGDGTRLSIL.